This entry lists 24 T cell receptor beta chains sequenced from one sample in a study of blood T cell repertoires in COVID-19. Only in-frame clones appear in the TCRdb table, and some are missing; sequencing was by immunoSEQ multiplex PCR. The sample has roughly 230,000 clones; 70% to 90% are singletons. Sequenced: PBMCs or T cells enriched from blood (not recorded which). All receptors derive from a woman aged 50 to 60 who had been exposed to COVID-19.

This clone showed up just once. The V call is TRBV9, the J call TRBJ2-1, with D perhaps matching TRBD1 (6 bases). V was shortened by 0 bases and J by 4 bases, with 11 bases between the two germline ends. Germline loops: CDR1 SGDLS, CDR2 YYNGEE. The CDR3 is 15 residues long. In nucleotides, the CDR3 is TGTGCCAGCAGCGTAGAGCAGGGACAATACAATGAGCAGTTCTTC. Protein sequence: CASSVEQGQYNEQFF.

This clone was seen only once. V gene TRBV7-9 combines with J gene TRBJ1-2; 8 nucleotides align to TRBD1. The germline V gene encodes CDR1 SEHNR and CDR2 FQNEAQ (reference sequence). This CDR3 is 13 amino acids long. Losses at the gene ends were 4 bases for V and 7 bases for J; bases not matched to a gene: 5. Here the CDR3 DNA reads TGTGCCAGCAGCTCGGACAGGGAAGGTGGCTACACCTTC. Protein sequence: CASSSDREGGYTF.

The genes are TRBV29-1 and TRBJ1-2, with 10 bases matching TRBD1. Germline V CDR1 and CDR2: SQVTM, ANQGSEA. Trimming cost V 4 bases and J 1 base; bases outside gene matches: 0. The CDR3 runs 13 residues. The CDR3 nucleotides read TGCAGCGTTGGGGACAGGGGTAACTATGGCTACACCTTC. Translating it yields CSVGDRGNYGYTF.

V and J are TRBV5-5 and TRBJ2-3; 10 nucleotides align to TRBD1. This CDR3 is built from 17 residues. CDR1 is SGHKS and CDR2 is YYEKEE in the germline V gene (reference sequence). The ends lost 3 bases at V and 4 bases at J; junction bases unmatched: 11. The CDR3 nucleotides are TGTGCCAGCAGCTCTCGGCCGGGACAGGGGTTCTCAGATACGCAGTATTTT. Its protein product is CASSSRPGQGFSDTQYF. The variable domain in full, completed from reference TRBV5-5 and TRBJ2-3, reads DAGVTQSPTHLIKTRGQQVTLRCSPISGHKSVSWYQQVLGQGPQFIFQYYEKEERGRGNFPDRFSARQFPNYSSELNVNALLLGDSALYLCASSSRPGQGFSDTQYFGPGTRLTVL.

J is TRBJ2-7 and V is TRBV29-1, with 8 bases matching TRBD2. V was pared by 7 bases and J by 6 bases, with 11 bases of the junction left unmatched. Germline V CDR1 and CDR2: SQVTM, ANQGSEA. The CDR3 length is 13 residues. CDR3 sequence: CSAAPGLATEQYF. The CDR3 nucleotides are TGCAGCGCCGCCCCTGGACTAGCAACCGAGCAGTACTTC.

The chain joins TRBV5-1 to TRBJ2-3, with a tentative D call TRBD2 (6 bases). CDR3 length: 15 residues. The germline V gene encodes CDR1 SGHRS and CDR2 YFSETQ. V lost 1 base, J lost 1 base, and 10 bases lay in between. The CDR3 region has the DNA TGCGCCAGCAGCTTGCGGGGGATCCGCACAGATACGCAGTATTTT. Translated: CASSLRGIRTDTQYF.

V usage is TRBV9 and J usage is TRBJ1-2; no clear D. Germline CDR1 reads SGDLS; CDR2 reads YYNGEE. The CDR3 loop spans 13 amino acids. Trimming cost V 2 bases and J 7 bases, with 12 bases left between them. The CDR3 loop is CASSVRGTGGYTF. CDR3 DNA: TGTGCCAGCAGCGTTCGGGGAACTGGTGGCTACACCTTC.

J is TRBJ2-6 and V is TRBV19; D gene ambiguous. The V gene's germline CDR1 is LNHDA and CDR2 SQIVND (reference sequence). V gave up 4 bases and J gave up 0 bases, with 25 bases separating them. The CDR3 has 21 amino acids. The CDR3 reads CASSTFLTDQLHSSGANVLTF. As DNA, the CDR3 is TGTGCCAGTAGTACCTTTCTGACTGATCAGCTCCATAGCTCTGGGGCCAACGTCCTGACTTTC.

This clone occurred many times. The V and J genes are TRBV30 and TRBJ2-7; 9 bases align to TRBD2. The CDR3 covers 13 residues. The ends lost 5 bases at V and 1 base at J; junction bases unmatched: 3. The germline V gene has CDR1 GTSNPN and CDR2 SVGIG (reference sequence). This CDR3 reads CAWETSGSYEQYF. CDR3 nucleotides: TGTGCCTGGGAGACTAGCGGTTCCTACGAGCAGTACTTC. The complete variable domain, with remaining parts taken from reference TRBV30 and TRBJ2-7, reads SQTIHQWPATLVQPVGSPLSLECTVEGTSNPNLYWYRQAAGRGLQLLFYSVGIGQISSEVPQNLSASRPQDRQFILSSKKLLLSDSGFYLCAWETSGSYEQYFGPGTRLTVT.

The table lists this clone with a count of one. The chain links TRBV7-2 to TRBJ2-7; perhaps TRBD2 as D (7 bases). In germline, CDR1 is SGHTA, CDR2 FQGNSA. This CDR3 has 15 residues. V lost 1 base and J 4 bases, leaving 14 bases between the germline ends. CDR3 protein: CASSLDGGGDYEQYF. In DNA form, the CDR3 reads TGTGCCAGCAGCTTAGATGGCGGGGGCGATTACGAGCAGTACTTC.

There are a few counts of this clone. The CDR3 DNA is TGCAGCGTTGGGGATGGGTCGGGACAGCCCCAGCATTTT. Encoded protein: CSVGDGSGQPQHF. The V and J genes are TRBV29-1 and TRBJ1-5; D not resolved. The V gene's germline CDR1 is SQVTM and CDR2 ANQGSEA. Trimming stripped 4 bases from V and 7 bases from J, with 14 bases between. The CDR3 spans 13 residues.

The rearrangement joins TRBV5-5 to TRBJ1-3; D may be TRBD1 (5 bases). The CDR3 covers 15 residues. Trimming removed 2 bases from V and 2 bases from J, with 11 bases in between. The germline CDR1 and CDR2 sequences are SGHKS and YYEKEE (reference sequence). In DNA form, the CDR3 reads TGTGCCAGCAGCTTTTTACAGGATGCTGGAAACACCATATATTTT. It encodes CASSFLQDAGNTIYF.

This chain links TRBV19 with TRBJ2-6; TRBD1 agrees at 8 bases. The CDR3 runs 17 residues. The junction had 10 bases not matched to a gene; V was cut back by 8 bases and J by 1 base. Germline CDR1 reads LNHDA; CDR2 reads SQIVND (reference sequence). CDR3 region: CASSRGQGGSGANVLTF. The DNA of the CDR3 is TGTGCCAGTTCAAGAGGACAGGGAGGATCTGGGGCCAACGTCCTGACTTTC.

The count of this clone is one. As DNA, the CDR3 is TGTGCCAGCAGCCCCGGGTATGAGCAGTTCTTC. It specifies CASSPGYEQFF. The chain links TRBV9 to TRBJ2-1; D uncertain. The germline V gene encodes CDR1 SGDLS and CDR2 YYNGEE. Between the trimmed V and J ends, which lost 4 bases and 8 bases, there was a span of 7 bases. This CDR3 region has 11 residues.

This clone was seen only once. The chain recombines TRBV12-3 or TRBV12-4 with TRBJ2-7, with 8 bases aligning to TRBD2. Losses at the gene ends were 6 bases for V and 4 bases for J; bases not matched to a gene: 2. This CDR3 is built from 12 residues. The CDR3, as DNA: TGTGCCAGCAGCTCTAGCGGGTACGAGCAGTACTTC. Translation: CASSSSGYEQYF.

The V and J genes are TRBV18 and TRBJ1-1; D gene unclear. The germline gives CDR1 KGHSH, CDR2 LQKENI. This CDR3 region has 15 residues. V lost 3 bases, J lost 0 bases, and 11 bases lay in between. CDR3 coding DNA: TGTGCCAGCTCACCGGAGAGAGGGATGAACACTGAAGCTTTCTTT. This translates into CASSPERGMNTEAFF.

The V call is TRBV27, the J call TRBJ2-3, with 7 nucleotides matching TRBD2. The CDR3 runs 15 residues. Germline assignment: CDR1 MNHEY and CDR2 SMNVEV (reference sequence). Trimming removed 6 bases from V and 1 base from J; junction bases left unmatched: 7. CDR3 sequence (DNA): TGTGCCAGCAGGGGTCGGGCGGGGGGCACAGATACGCAGTATTTT. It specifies CASRGRAGGTDTQYF.

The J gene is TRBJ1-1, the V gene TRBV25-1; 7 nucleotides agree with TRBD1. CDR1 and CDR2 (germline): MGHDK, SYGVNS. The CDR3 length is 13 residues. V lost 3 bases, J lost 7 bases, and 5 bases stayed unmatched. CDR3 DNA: TGTGCCAGCAGTGAGTTGAACAGGGGTGAAGCTTTCTTT. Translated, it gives CASSELNRGEAFF.

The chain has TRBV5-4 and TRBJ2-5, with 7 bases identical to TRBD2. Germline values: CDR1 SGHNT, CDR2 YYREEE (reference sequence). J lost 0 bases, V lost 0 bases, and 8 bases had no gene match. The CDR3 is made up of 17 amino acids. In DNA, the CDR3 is TGTGCCAGCAGCTTGGGTGTTAGCGGGCTCAACCAAGAGACCCAGTACTTC. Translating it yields CASSLGVSGLNQETQYF.

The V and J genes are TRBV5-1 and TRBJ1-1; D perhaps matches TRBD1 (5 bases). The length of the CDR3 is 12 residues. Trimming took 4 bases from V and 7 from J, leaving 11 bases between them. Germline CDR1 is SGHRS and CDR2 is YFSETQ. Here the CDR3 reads CASSLPGNEAFF. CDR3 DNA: TGCGCCAGCAGCCTTCCAGGGAATGAAGCTTTCTTT.

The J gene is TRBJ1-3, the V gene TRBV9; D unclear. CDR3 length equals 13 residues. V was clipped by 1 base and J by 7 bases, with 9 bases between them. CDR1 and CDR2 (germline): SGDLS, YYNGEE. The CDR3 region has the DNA TGTGCCAGCAGCGTATACCCCGGGAACACCATATATTTT. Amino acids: CASSVYPGNTIYF.

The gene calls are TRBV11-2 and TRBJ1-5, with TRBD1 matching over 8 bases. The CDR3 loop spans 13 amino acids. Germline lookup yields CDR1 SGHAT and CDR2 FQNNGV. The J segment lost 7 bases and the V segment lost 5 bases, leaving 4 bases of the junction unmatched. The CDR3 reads CASSVGTGQPQHF. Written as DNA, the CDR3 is TGTGCCAGCAGCGTAGGGACAGGCCAGCCCCAGCATTTT.

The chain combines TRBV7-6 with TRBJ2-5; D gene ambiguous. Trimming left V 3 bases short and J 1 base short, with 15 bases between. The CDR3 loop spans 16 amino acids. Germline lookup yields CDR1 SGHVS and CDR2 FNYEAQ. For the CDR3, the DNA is TGTGCCAGCAGCTTTTCCGCTACCGGGTTCCAAGAGACCCAGTACTTC. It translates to CASSFSATGFQETQYF. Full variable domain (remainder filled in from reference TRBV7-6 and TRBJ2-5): GAGVSQSPRYKVTKRGQDVALRCDPISGHVSLYWYRQALGQGPEFLTYFNYEAQQDKSGLPNDRFSAERPEGSISTLTIQRTEQRDSAMYRCASSFSATGFQETQYFGPGTRLLVL.

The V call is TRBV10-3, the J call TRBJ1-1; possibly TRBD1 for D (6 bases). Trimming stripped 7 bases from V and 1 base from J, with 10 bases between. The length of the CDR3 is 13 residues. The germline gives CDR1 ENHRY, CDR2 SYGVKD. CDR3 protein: CAINTGPNTEAFF. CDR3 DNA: TGTGCCATCAATACAGGGCCGAACACTGAAGCTTTCTTT.